The clone carrying this TCR beta chain occurred once. This record belongs to a study of blood T cell repertoires in COVID-19. Study-level background: Sources were T cells, B-cell-depleted T cells, or PBMCs; the material itself was cDNA or gDNA.

Data came from immunoSEQ multiplex PCR; TCRdb stores just in-frame clones and leaves some out. This sample yields around 200,000 clones, of which over 75% are seen a single time; 1.9% belongs to the top ten. Source material: peripheral blood. The source of this sequence is a man aged 40-49 years with active or convalescent COVID-19.

CDR3 in DNA: TGTGCCAGCAGTCCTCTCGCGCGGCGGGAGGAAGAGACCCAGTACTTC. The encoded protein is CASSPLARREEETQYF. J is TRBJ2-5 and V is TRBV27, with 8 bases identical to TRBD2. Germline CDR1 and CDR2: MNHEY and SMNVEV (reference sequence). There are 16 residues in the CDR3. Unmatched junction bases numbered 11, after V lost 5 bases and J lost 3 bases.